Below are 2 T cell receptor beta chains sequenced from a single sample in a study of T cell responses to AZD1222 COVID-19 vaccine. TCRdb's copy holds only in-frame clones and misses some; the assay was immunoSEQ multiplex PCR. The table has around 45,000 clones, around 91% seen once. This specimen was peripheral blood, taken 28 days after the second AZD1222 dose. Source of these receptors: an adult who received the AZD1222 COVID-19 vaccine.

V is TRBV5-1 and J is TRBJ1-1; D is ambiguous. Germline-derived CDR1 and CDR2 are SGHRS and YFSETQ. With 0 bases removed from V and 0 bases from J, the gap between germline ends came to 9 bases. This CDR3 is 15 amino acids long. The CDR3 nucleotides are TGCGCCAGCAGCTTGGCCCCAGCCCTGAACACTGAAGCTTTCTTT. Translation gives CASSLAPALNTEAFF. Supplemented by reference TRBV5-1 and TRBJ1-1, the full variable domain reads KAGVTQTPRYLIKTRGQQVTLSCSPISGHRSVSWYQQTPGQGLQFLFEYFSETQRNKGNFPGRFSGRQFSNSRSEMNVSTLELGDSALYLCASSLAPALNTEAFFGQGTRLTVV.

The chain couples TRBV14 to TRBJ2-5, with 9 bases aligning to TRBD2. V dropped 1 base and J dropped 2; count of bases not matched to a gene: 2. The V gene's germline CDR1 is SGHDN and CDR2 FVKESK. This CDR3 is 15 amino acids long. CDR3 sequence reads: CASSQGLAEQETQYF. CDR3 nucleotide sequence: TGTGCCAGCAGCCAAGGACTAGCGGAACAAGAGACCCAGTACTTC.